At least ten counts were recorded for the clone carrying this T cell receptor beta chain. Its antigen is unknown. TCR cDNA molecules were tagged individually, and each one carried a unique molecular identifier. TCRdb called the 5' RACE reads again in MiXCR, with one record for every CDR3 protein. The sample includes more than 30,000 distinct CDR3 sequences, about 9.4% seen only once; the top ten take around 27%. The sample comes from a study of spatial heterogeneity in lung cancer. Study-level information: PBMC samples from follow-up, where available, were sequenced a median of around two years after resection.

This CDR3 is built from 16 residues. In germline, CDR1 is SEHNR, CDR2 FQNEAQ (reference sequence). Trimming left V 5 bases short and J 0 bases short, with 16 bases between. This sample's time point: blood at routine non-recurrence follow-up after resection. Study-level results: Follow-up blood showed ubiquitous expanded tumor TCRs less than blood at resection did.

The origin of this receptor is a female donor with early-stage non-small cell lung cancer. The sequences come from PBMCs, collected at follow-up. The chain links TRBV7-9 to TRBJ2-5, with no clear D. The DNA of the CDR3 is TGTGCCAGCAGCCCAGCTCCCGGACGAAACCAAGAGACCCAGTACTTC. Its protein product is CASSPAPGRNQETQYF.